Sequencing of this T cell receptor beta chain was carried out in a study of shared clonotypes between healthy human individuals (dated by TCRdb to about 2020). Study-level background: The cohort comprised a couple of women and a few men aged 18 to 49 years. For each donor, CD4 naive and CD4 memory were each given three plates, CD8 naive was given two plates, and CD8 memory was given one plate. To estimate repertoire size and how much clonotypes are shared between individuals, the study performed deep sequencing of blood TCR repertoires from roughly five healthy adults. To increase sequencing depth and limit assay-specific biases, different laboratories used diverse techniques to prepare libraries and sequence TCR repertoires. Leukapheresis yielded between about 0.8 and 9.5 billion PBMCs per donor. Paper-wide results and their limitations: Roughly 5.2% of naive CD4, 3.5% of naive CD8, roughly 2.4% of memory CD4, and 0.4% of memory CD8 clonotypes were shared across four donors. Only blood was sampled, and tissue TCR repertoires likely differ from those in blood. Pairwise subsampling led to the expectation that sequencing depth would affect the degree of clonotype sharing among donors. Compared with non-shared clonotypes, the clonotypes found in all four sorted-subset donors had higher generation probabilities. Rarefaction of sorted-subset datasets indicated incomplete sequencing despite the large sequencing depth. Naive subsets generally had larger estimated clonotype richness than memory subsets. The small number of donors limited the genetic and exposure-history diversity represented.

As for this clone: The target of this receptor is not known. No base quality information exists; no much larger clone differs at one position.

Using the deep immunoSEQ assay, multiplex PCR amplified TCR CDR3 regions from genomic DNA. Extracted genomic DNA from each cell subset was spread evenly across all wells of several immunoSEQ 96-well plates, with each plate serving as a replicate. For sorted subsets, each replicate PCR was loaded with 200 ng genomic DNA, equivalent to 30,000 or so T cell genomes. Purified libraries were measured with a Qubit 3.0 fluorometer, size-checked on a Bioanalyzer 2100, and measured again with the KAPA Library Quantification kit. A separate single-read 150-cycle Illumina NextSeq 550 flow cell was used to sequence each immunoSEQ 96-well plate. Turning to the authors' computational methods: The immunoSEQ output contained only junctional sequences without quality scores, so filtering could not match that applied to full-length reads. To assign V/J genes and CDR3, sequences were annotated against IMGT germline references using PyIR, a Python wrapper for IgBLAST v1.9. Reads with weak V/J assignments (E-value above 1e-6), missing CDR3, stop codons, out-of-frame junctions, or ambiguous translated residues were removed. V3J clonotypes were defined as sequences sharing the same inferred V gene, J gene, and CDR3 amino acid sequence. Percentage overlap between repertoires was computed as shared unique clonotypes divided by the size of the smaller repertoire. Richness of each repertoire was evaluated using RTK rarefaction, the Chao1 estimator, and Recon v2.1 estimates of unobserved clonotypes. Generation probabilities for all TCRbeta clonotypes obtained by the gDNA method from a few donors were computed using OLGA. TCRdb retrieved this table from immuneACCESS and kept in-frame rearrangements only. Not all clones are present; in checked studies, unresolved V genes account for under half, and no reason is known for the remainder. Clone size and V and J calls were adopted from that table, with D and trimming inferred from the DNA. The sample table holds about 2,200,000 clones, of which roughly 91% were seen once. About 1.8% of the sample rests with the top ten.

CD8 naive samples were CD45RO-negative cells positively selected for CCR7, giving a CD45RA+CCR7+ population that excluded TemRA cells. Healthy HIV-negative adults with no recently reported acute infections or vaccinations were included as donors. Only Caucasian adults living in Nashville, Tennessee, USA were represented among the donors. Blood was obtained by leukapheresis, after which PBMCs were separated by Ficoll-Histopaque density gradient centrifugation and cryopreserved in liquid nitrogen vapor phase. Purity and quantity of every magnetically sorted T cell population were checked by analytical flow cytometry. Genomic DNA was isolated from every sorted fraction and measured by UV absorbance on a Nanodrop 2000c. Ends trimmed: V by 2 bases, J by 0 bases; bases unmatched to a gene: 5. Via the germline V gene, CDR1 is LGHNA and CDR2 YSLEER. Reading from cysteine to phenylalanine, the CDR3 counts 17 amino acids. The only DNA kept is the CDR3, 51 bases in frame from the first base.

The chain couples TRBV4-3 to TRBJ2-7, and 12 bases in between align with TRBD2. The sample comprised naive CD8+ T cells from PBMCs. In light of the paper, this sample's cell subset or site label describes: CD45RA+CCR7+. The receptor was isolated from a man aged 18 to 30 in good health. Some clones in this sample may be carry-over from other donors' samples. The nucleotides read TGCGCCAGCAGCCAATCCCGGACTAGCGGGGCCTCCTACGAGCAGTACTTC. Its protein product is CASSQSRTSGASYEQYF.